A selection of T cell receptor beta chains follows, all from one sample in a study of shared clonotypes between healthy human individuals. Libraries were prepared by immunoSEQ multiplex PCR; TCRdb keeps only in-frame clonotypes and omits some of them. The sample shows approximately 2,000,000 clones, 80% to 95% of them seen only once. The sequenced sample consisted of naive CD4+ T cells from PBMCs. These receptors were collected from a man aged 18 to 35 in good health. Some clones in this sample may be carry-over from other donors' samples. The CDR3 runs from the conserved cysteine through the conserved F or W. The order of the fields is V gene, D gene, clone size, J gene, CDR3 DNA, CDR3 protein. D genes are given only for firm matches. Clone size appears in some rows only: once, few, many, or a class for an expanded clone.

TRBV7-8	-	-	TRBJ2-5	TGTGCCAGCAGCACCCGACTCGGGCAAGAGACCCAGTACTTC	CASSTRLGQETQYF
TRBV11-2	TRBD1	-	TRBJ1-4	TGTGCCAGCAGCTTTACAGGGGGGGACGAAAAACTGTTTTTT	CASSFTGGDEKLFF
TRBV5-1	-	-	TRBJ2-1	TGCGCCAGCAGCTTGTGGGAAAATGAGCAGTTCTTC	CASSLWENEQFF
TRBV27	-	-	TRBJ2-7	TGTGCCAGCAGGGCAACTAGCAGTGGAAAGCAGTACTTC	CASRATSSGKQYF
TRBV9	-	-	TRBJ2-1	TGTGCCAGCAGCACCTCTAATAACGCAGGGCCGCACAATGAGCAGTTCTTC	CASSTSNNAGPHNEQFF
TRBV7-8	TRBD1	-	TRBJ2-5	TGTGCCAGCAGCTTAGCGGGGACAGGAATACAAGAGACCCAGTACTTC	CASSLAGTGIQETQYF
TRBV19	-	-	TRBJ2-2	TGTGCCGGTCCCCAGCAGGGGCTATGCACCGGGGAGCTGTTTTTT	CAGPQQGLCTGELFF
TRBV18	TRBD2	-	TRBJ2-7	TGTGCCAGCTCGCCGGGACTAGAGGCCTACGAGCAGTACTTC	CASSPGLEAYEQYF
TRBV30	TRBD1	-	TRBJ1-2	TGTGCCTGGGCCCGAGGAGGGGGCTACGGCTACACCTTC	CAWARGGGYGYTF
TRBV5-1	TRBD1	-	TRBJ1-2	TGCGCCAGCAGCTTCTTTCCGGGACAGGATCGAATTGGCTACACCTTC	CASSFFPGQDRIGYTF
TRBV30	TRBD2	-	TRBJ2-3	TGTGCCTGGAGCCAGGGAGGGAGCACAGATACGCAGTATTTT	CAWSQGGSTDTQYF
TRBV19	-	-	TRBJ2-1	TGTGCCAGTAGTATCGGTTCTCCCTCCTACAATGAGCAGTTCTTC	CASSIGSPSYNEQFF
TRBV7-2	TRBD2	-	TRBJ2-3	TGTGCCAGCAGCTTAGAGGGGAGCGGGAGACCGCAGTATTTT	CASSLEGSGRPQYF
TRBV7-6	TRBD2	-	TRBJ2-1	TGTGCCAGCAGCTCGATTCTAGCGGGAGGTTTCGGTGAGCAGTTCTTC	CASSSILAGGFGEQFF
TRBV7-9	-	-	TRBJ2-5	TGTGCCAGCAGCCAATCAGGGGGGGAGACCCAGTACTTC	CASSQSGGETQYF
TRBV30	TRBD1	few	TRBJ1-1	TGTGCCTGGAGGGTACAGGGGGCTGGTGAAGCTTTCTTT	CAWRVQGAGEAFF
TRBV7-3	TRBD2	once	TRBJ2-3	TGTGCCAGCAGTCCCGTCGGGGGGGCGCAGTATTTT	CASSPVGGAQYF
TRBV28	TRBD1	-	TRBJ2-7	TGTGCCAGCAGCGGGGCAGGGTCAGGGACAGGGCCCGAGCAGTACTTC	CASSGAGSGTGPEQYF